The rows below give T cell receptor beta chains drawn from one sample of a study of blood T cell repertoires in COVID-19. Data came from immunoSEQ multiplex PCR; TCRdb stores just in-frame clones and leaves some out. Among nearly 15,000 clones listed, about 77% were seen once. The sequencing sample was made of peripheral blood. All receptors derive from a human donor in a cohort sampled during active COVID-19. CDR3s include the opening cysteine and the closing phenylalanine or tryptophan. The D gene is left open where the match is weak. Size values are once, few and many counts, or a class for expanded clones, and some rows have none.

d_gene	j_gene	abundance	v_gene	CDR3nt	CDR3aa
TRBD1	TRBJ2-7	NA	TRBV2	TGTGCCAGCAAAGGGACAGGGAGCTCCTACGAGCAGTACTTC	CASKGTGSSYEQYF
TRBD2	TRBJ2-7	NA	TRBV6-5	TGTGCCAGCAGTTACCAGACTAGCGGGACCCCCTACGAGCAGTACTTC	CASSYQTSGTPYEQYF
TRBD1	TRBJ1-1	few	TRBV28	TGTGCCAGCAGTCCAGGGGGGAACACTGAAGCTTTCTTT	CASSPGGNTEAFF
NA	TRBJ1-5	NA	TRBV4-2	TGTGCCAGCAGCCAAGAAACAGCCAGCAATCAGCCCCAGCATTTT	CASSQETASNQPQHF
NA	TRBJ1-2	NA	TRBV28	TGTGCCAGCAGTTGGCGGGGGAATTTCTATGGCTACACCTTC	CASSWRGNFYGYTF
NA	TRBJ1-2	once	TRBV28	TGTGCCAGCAGTTTAGAACAGGGATTGGAACGCGGCTACACCTTC	CASSLEQGLERGYTF
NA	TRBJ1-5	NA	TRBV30	TGTGCCTGGAGTGCCAGGGGCCTACAGCCCCAGCATTTT	CAWSARGLQPQHF
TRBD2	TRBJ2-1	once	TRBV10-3	TGTGCCATCAAAGGGACTAGCGGGGGAGCGGCCTACAATGAGCAGTTCTTC	CAIKGTSGGAAYNEQFF
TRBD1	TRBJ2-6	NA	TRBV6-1	TGTGCCAGCAGAGAATCCGGGACAGGGGTCTCTGGGGCCAACGTCCTGACTTTC	CASRESGTGVSGANVLTF
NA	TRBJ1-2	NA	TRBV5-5	TGTGCCAGCAGCTTGGCAGGATTGGCTTATGGCTACACCTTC	CASSLAGLAYGYTF
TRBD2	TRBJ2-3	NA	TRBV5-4	TGTGCCAGCAGCTCACGACTAGCGGGAGCGGCAGATACGCAGTATTTT	CASSSRLAGAADTQYF
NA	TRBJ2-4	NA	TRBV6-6	TGTGCCAGCAGCCCCGGTGGACTAGCCAAAAACATTCAGTACTTC	CASSPGGLAKNIQYF
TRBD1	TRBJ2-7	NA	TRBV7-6	TGTGCCAGCAGCTTAGAGTTGGGCAGGGGGCAATATCAGTACTTC	CASSLELGRGQYQYF
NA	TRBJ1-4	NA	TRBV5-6	TGTGCCAGCAGCCCCCTGAGAGGGGGAGAAAAACTGTTTTTT	CASSPLRGGEKLFF
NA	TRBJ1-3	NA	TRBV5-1	TGCGCCAGCAGCTTGCGGTTTGGTGTTGCTGGAAACACCATATATTTT	CASSLRFGVAGNTIYF
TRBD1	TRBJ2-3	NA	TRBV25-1	TGTGCCAGCAGACAGGGGGCAACAGATACGCAGTATTTT	CASRQGATDTQYF
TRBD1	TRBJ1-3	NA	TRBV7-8	TGTGCCAGCAGCTTTCAGGGGGCGGGAAACACCATATATTTT	CASSFQGAGNTIYF
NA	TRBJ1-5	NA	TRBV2	TGTGCCAGCAAAGGAGGAGGGGAAGGTCAGCCCCAGCATTTT	CASKGGGEGQPQHF
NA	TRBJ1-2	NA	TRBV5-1	TGCGCCAGCAGCTCCCGGGGTGGGGTGGATTATGGCTACACCTTC	CASSSRGGVDYGYTF
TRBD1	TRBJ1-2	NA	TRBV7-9	TGTGCCAGCAGTACCGGGACAGGGCCGGCTGGCTACACCTTC	CASSTGTGPAGYTF
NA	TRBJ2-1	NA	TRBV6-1	TGTGCCAGCAGTGAGACGCCTCGGTCAGTCCTCGGGAATGAGCAGTTCTTC	CASSETPRSVLGNEQFF
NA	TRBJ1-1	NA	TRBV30	TGTGCCTGGAGTGTACGCCGAGACACTGAAGCTTTCTTT	CAWSVRRDTEAFF
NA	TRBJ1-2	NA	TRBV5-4	TGTGCCAGCAGCTTGGACCTTCGGGGCGGGGGGAATGGCTACACCTTC	CASSLDLRGGGNGYTF
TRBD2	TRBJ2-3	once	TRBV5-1	TGCGCCAGCAGCTTGGTACCCTATAGGGCTAGCGGGAGCACAGATACGCAGTATTTT	CASSLVPYRASGSTDTQYF
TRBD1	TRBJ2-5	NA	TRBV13	TGTGCCAGCAGCTTACAGGGGGCCCAAGAGACCCAGTACTTC	CASSLQGAQETQYF
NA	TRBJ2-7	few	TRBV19	TGTGCCAGTAGCCAGACACCGTCCTACGAGCAGTACTTC	CASSQTPSYEQYF
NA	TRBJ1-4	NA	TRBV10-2	TGCGCCAGCAGTCGCCAGGGTGACGAAAAACTGTTTTTT	CASSRQGDEKLFF
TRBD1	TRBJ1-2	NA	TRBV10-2	TGCGCCAGCAGAGGGACAGGGGGGACCTCAGCTAACTATGGCTACACCTTC	CASRGTGGTSANYGYTF
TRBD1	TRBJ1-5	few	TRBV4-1	TGCGCCAGCTTCCCGGCGAGGGGGCATAATCAGCCCCAGCATTTT	CASFPARGHNQPQHF
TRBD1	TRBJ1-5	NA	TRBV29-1	TGCAGCGTTGGACAGGGGGGACAGCCCCAGCATTTT	CSVGQGGQPQHF